This passage covers 25 T cell receptor beta chains from one sample sequenced in a study of T cells in Graves' hyperthyroidism and ophthalmopathy. RNA transcripts provided the source from which TCR beta CDR3 regions were amplified. HTBI primers were employed in a first-round RT-PCR of the TCR CDR3. A single record per CDR3 protein comes from TCRdb applying MiXCR to the multiplex PCR reads. This repertoire shows hundreds of thousands of distinct CDR3 sequences, less than 20% found once; its top ten account for approximately 50%. Source material: blood. These receptors were obtained from a man between 35 and 55 years old with Graves' ophthalmopathy.

This chain joins TRBV9 and TRBJ2-7, with 7 bases lining up with TRBD1. V gave up 3 bases and J gave up 3 bases; unmatched junction bases: 9. Germline CDR1 reads SGDLS; CDR2 reads YYNGEE. This CDR3 region has 15 residues. CDR3 sequence: CASSAKSGTDYEQYF. CDR3 coding DNA: TGTGCCAGCAGCGCAAAATCCGGGACAGACTACGAGCAGTACTTC. Filled out from reference TRBV9 and TRBJ2-7, the complete variable domain reads DSGVTQTPKHLITATGQRVTLRCSPRSGDLSVYWYQQSLDQGLQFLIQYYNGEERAKGNILERFSAQQFPDLHSELNLSSLELGDSALYFCASSAKSGTDYEQYFGPGTRLTVT.

The chain is built from TRBV30 and TRBJ1-3; D is ambiguous. The CDR3 covers 15 residues. Germline V CDR1 and CDR2: GTSNPN, SVGIG (reference sequence). The germline V and J ends were trimmed by 3 bases and 0 bases, with 12 bases remaining between them. This CDR3 reads CAWRGWVHSGNTIYF. The DNA of the CDR3 is TGTGCCTGGAGAGGGTGGGTCCACTCTGGAAACACCATATATTTT.

The J gene is TRBJ1-4, the V gene TRBV6-5; no firm D call. Trimming took 2 bases from V and 0 from J, leaving 7 bases between them. CDR1 and CDR2 (germline): MNHEY, SVGAGI. This CDR3 region has 15 residues. For the CDR3, the DNA is TGTGCCAGCAGTTACGCCGATACAACTAATGAAAAACTGTTTTTT. Translating it yields CASSYADTTNEKLFF.

This clonotype was counted many times. The rearrangement uses TRBV12-3 or TRBV12-4 and TRBJ1-2, with D uncertain. Trimming pared 2 bases from V and 4 bases from J, leaving 11 bases between. CDR3 length equals 14 residues. The DNA of the CDR3 is TGTGCCAGCAGTTTAACTGAGACGGCCTATGGCTACACCTTC. Translation: CASSLTETAYGYTF.

This clonotype has a handful of counts. The genes are TRBV13 and TRBJ1-2; possibly TRBD1 for D (5 bases). Germline CDR1 reads PRHDT; CDR2 reads FYEKMQ (reference sequence). Trimming removed 5 bases at V and 2 bases at J, with 18 bases between. This CDR3 spans 16 amino acids. The CDR3 region has the DNA TGTGCCAGCAGCGTTCCTAGACAGCCTCTAAACTATGGCTACACCTTC. Protein product: CASSVPRQPLNYGYTF.

The CDR3 sequence: CATSTGTGVYEQYF. Written as DNA, the CDR3 is TGTGCCACCAGCACCGGGACAGGGGTTTACGAGCAGTACTTC. V usage is TRBV15 and J usage is TRBJ2-7; 10 bases line up with TRBD1. The CDR3 consists of 14 residues. Germline V CDR1 and CDR2: LNHNV, YYDKDF (reference sequence). V was clipped by 4 bases and J by 4 bases; unmatched bases: 4. Filled out from reference TRBV15 and TRBJ2-7, the complete variable domain reads DAMVIQNPRYQVTQFGKPVTLSCSQTLNHNVMYWYQQKSSQAPKLLFHYYDKDFNNEADTPDNFQSRRPNTSFCFLDIRSPGLGDTAMYLCATSTGTGVYEQYFGPGTRLTVT.

This rearrangement joins TRBV4-1 to TRBJ1-2; D unclear. CDR3 size: 18 residues. Per germline, CDR1 MGHRA and CDR2 YSYEKL. V was trimmed by 0 bases and J by 8 bases, leaving 25 bases between them. CDR3 sequence reads: CASSQDTAAQHKGGGYTF. The DNA of the CDR3 is TGCGCCAGCAGCCAAGATACGGCAGCTCAGCATAAGGGAGGGGGCTACACCTTC.

The chain couples TRBV19 to TRBJ2-5; D not resolved. The germline V gene has CDR1 LNHDA and CDR2 SQIVND (reference sequence). Trimming pared 2 bases from V and 1 base from J, leaving 8 bases between. CDR3 length: 14 residues. In DNA form, the CDR3 reads TGTGCCAGTAGTATATCAAGCAGCCAAGAGACCCAGTACTTC. This translates into CASSISSSQETQYF.

The chain is built from TRBV29-1 and TRBJ1-4; 7 bases line up with TRBD1. Germline V lookup: CDR1 SQVTM, CDR2 ANQGSEA. The V segment lost 5 bases and the J segment 4 bases; nucleotides outside the gene matches: 13. This CDR3 has 16 residues. The CDR3 loop is CSVYHPPGQRNEKLFF. In nucleotides, the CDR3 is TGCAGCGTTTATCACCCCCCGGGACAGCGTAATGAAAAACTGTTTTTT.

The gene calls are TRBV10-2 and TRBJ2-1; tentatively, D is TRBD2 (6 bases). There are 13 residues in the CDR3. CDR1 is WSHSY, CDR2 SAAADI, per germline. Trimming cost V 8 bases and J 9 bases, with 17 bases left between them. The CDR3 nucleotides read TGCGCCAGCGAGCTCGGGACTCTCGGTGAGCAGTTCTTC. It specifies CASELGTLGEQFF.

This clonotype was seen only a few times. V usage is TRBV14 and J usage is TRBJ2-7, with 9 bases matching TRBD1. CDR3 length: 15 amino acids. Germline V gene sequence: CDR1 SGHDN, CDR2 FVKESK. J gave up 6 bases and V 4 bases, and 10 bases lay outside the gene matches. The CDR3 protein is CASSPGTGRLGEQYF. The CDR3 nucleotides are TGTGCCAGCAGCCCGGGGACAGGGAGGCTCGGCGAGCAGTACTTC.

The rearrangement joins TRBV12-5 to TRBJ2-5, with TRBD1 identical over 8 bases. The germline CDR1 and CDR2 sequences are LGHNT and FRNRAP. This CDR3 has 16 residues. The ends lost 2 bases at V and 5 bases at J; junction bases unmatched: 10. The CDR3 DNA is TGTGCTAGTGGTTTGCCCCGGACAGGGCCGCCGGAGACCCAGTACTTC. It yields the protein CASGLPRTGPPETQYF.

This clonotype appeared many times. The chain has TRBV5-8 and TRBJ2-5, with D perhaps matching TRBD1 (5 bases). The CDR3 is made up of 14 amino acids. V lost 1 base and J lost 4, with 11 bases in between. Germline V CDR1 and CDR2: SGHTS, YDEGEE. The CDR3 spells CASSLRAGRETQYF. The CDR3, as DNA: TGTGCCAGCAGCTTGAGGGCAGGGCGAGAGACCCAGTACTTC.

This clonotype appeared many times. The chain employs TRBV3-1 and TRBJ2-5; D may correspond to TRBD1 or TRBD2 (7 bases each). Deletions cut 1 base from V and 2 bases from J, with 14 bases between. The CDR3 is 16 amino acids. Germline V gene sequence: CDR1 LGHDT, CDR2 YNNKEL (reference sequence). Written as DNA, the CDR3 is TGTGCCAGCAGCCAAGGGGACAGCGGGGATCAAGAGACCCAGTACTTC. Its protein is CASSQGDSGDQETQYF.

This clonotype was detected many times. J is TRBJ1-4 and V is TRBV28, with D maybe TRBD1 (5 bases). The CDR3 covers 14 residues. With 10 bases removed from V and 3 bases from J, the gap between germline ends came to 15 bases. The germline gives CDR1 MDHEN, CDR2 SYDVKM. The chain's CDR3 is CATKLGGANEKLFF. In DNA form, the CDR3 reads TGTGCCACCAAGCTCGGGGGTGCTAATGAAAAACTGTTTTTT.

The V gene is TRBV5-1, the J gene TRBJ1-2, with D perhaps matching TRBD1 (5 bases). V was trimmed by 5 bases and J by 0 bases, leaving 14 bases between them. The CDR3 contains 15 residues. Per germline, CDR1 SGHRS and CDR2 YFSETQ. CDR3 nucleotides: TGCGCCAGCAGTCAGGGATCCCAAGCTAACTATGGCTACACCTTC. Translated, it gives CASSQGSQANYGYTF.

V and J are TRBV11-2 and TRBJ2-2, with no clear D. V was trimmed by 5 bases and J by 2 bases, leaving 6 bases between them. The CDR3 loop spans 13 amino acids. Per the germline V gene, CDR1 is SGHAT and CDR2 is FQNNGV. The CDR3 DNA reads TGTGCCAGCAGCCGAACAAACACCGGGGAGCTGTTTTTT. The encoded protein is CASSRTNTGELFF.

This clonotype appeared a few times. The chain recombines TRBV5-1 with TRBJ2-5, with D possibly matching TRBD2 (7 bases). The CDR3 extends over 15 amino acids. Per germline, CDR1 SGHRS and CDR2 YFSETQ. V lost 4 bases to trimming and J lost 0 bases, with 13 bases between them. Here the CDR3 reads CASSGGAWDQETQYF. CDR3 bases: TGCGCCAGCAGCGGGGGGGCCTGGGACCAAGAGACCCAGTACTTC.

This clonotype appeared many times. The V and J genes are TRBV7-2 and TRBJ2-1, with D hard to call. The ends were cut back, 0 bases at V and 4 bases at J, with 13 bases in the middle. This CDR3 spans 16 amino acids. CDR1 SGHTA and CDR2 FQGNSA come from the germline V gene. CDR3 sequence: CASSLAGPTWYNEQFF. The CDR3 DNA is TGTGCCAGCAGCTTAGCGGGTCCGACGTGGTACAATGAGCAGTTCTTC.

This clonotype occurred many times. The J gene is TRBJ2-7, the V gene TRBV3-1, with 8 bases lining up with TRBD2. CDR1 is LGHDT and CDR2 is YNNKEL in the germline V gene (reference sequence). V dropped 3 bases and J dropped 2; count of bases not matched to a gene: 0. The CDR3 contains 13 residues. The CDR3 nucleotides read TGTGCCAGCAGCCAGGGACTAGCCTACGAGCAGTACTTC. Protein: CASSQGLAYEQYF.

V usage is TRBV6-2 or TRBV6-3 and J usage is TRBJ2-3, with D uncertain. Trimming took off 7 bases at V and 5 bases at J, with 16 bases between the two ends. This CDR3 contains 14 residues. CDR1 is MNHEY, CDR2 SVGEGT, per germline. CDR3 DNA: TGTGCCAGCACCCAGCGCGGTTGGGTAGATACGCAGTATTTT. Its protein is CASTQRGWVDTQYF.

This chain joins TRBV9 and TRBJ2-5; D call uncertain. The germline CDR1 and CDR2 sequences are SGDLS and YYNGEE. Trimming stripped 3 bases from V and 2 bases from J, with 11 bases between. The CDR3 contains 14 residues. The chain's CDR3 is CASSARTGQETQYF. DNA of the CDR3: TGTGCCAGCAGCGCCCGAACGGGTCAAGAGACCCAGTACTTC.

The sample holds a few counts of this clonotype. J is TRBJ2-7 and V is TRBV12-5, with 7 positions matching TRBD2. Germline CDR1 reads LGHNT; CDR2 reads FRNRAP. Losses at the gene ends were 1 base for V and 8 bases for J; bases not matched to a gene: 5. The CDR3 runs to 13 residues. CDR3 loop: CASGLGGTTKQYF. DNA of the CDR3: TGTGCTAGTGGTTTGGGAGGGACTACGAAGCAGTACTTC. The full variable domain, its missing parts supplied by reference TRBV12-5 and TRBJ2-7, is DARVTQTPRHKVTEMGQEVTMRCQPILGHNTVFWYRQTMMQGLELLAYFRNRAPLDDSGMPKDRFSAEMPDATLATLKIQPSEPRDSAVYFCASGLGGTTKQYFGPGTRLTVT.

This clonotype was seen repeatedly, ten times or more. The chain recombines TRBV29-1 with TRBJ2-1, with 8 bases that match TRBD2. V lost 3 bases, J lost 5 bases, and 3 bases stayed unmatched. Germline V gene data show CDR1 as SQVTM and CDR2 as ANQGSEA. This CDR3 is 13 amino acids long. DNA for the CDR3: TGCAGCGTTGATTTAGCGGGAAACAATGAGCAGTTCTTC. This codes for CSVDLAGNNEQFF.

This clonotype has only one observation. The junction shows a germline mismatch at one end, possibly a read error. V usage is TRBV5-8 and J usage is TRBJ2-2; unclear D gene. CDR3 size: 13 residues. The germline gives CDR1 SGHTS, CDR2 YDEGEE. The CDR3 loop is CASSLDHTRELFF. The CDR3 DNA is TGTGCCAGCAGCTTGGATCACACCAGGGAGCTGTTTTTT.